This TCR beta chain was retrieved from a study of T cells in localized non-small cell lung cancer. Study-level points and caveats: Adjacent uninvolved lung had the highest clonality, suggesting focused antigen responses.

V was shortened by 4 bases and J by 0 bases, with 16 bases between the two germline ends. Germline V gene lookup returns CDR1 MGHRA and CDR2 YSYEKL. The CDR3 is 17 residues long. Turning to this clone: Its antigen remains unidentified.

Profiling relied on immunoSEQ multiplex PCR, and the TCRdb table lists in-frame clones only, not all of them. The sample holds under 25,000 clones; around nine tenths are singletons and the top ten take 22%. Material: PBMCs, obtained before any cancer treatment. The chain carries TRBV4-1 and TRBJ2-1; D is possibly TRBD2 (6 bases). The sequence came from a man aged 40 to 75 with stage II squamous cell lung carcinoma. CDR3 region: CASSRIPGLSSYNEQFF. The DNA of the CDR3 is TGCGCCAGCAGCCGGATTCCGGGACTTAGCTCCTACAATGAGCAGTTCTTC.